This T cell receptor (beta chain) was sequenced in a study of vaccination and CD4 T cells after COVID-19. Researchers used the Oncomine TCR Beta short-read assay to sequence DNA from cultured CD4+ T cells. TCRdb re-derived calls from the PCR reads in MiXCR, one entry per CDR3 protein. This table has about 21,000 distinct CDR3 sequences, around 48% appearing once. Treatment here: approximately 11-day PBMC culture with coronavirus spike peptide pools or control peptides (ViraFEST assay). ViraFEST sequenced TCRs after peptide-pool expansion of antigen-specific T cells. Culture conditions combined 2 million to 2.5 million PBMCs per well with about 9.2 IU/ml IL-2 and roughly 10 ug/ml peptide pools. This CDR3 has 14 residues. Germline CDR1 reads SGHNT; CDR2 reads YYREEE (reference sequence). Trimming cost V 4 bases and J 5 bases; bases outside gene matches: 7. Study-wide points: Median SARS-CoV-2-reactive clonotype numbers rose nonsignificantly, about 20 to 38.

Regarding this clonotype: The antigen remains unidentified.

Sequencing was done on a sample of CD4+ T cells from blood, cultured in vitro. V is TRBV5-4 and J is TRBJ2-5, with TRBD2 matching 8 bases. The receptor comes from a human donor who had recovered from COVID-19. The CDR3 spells CASSGSGGRETQYF. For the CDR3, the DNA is TGTGCCAGCAGCGGATCGGGGGGGCGGGAGACCCAGTACTTC.